One and the same sample provided the 14 T cell receptor beta chains below, sequenced in a study of response to subunit inactivated influenza vaccine (dated by TCRdb to 2016 to 2019). Read against the paper, the sample's time point label means: more than 35 days after influenza vaccine administration. To prepare the library, RT-PCR was applied. Sequenced using an Illumina HiSeq 2500. TCRdb trimmed the raw reads at Q25, called clones with MiXCR and kept productive beta chains. CDR3 protein sequences are deduplicated, and each keeps its most common genes and DNA. The sample includes about 480,000 distinct CDR3 sequences, with 10% to 15% observed a single time. Over 10% of the sample is taken by the ten largest. The source material was PBMCs from blood, sampled roughly 45 days after vaccination. The receptors shown here come from a man aged 50-60 years who received an inactivated influenza vaccine. Donor details come from another sample of the same person, matched by shared clones.

V is TRBV7-2 and J is TRBJ2-4; weak D call: TRBD1 (5 bases). The CDR3 extends over 15 amino acids. The V and J ends lost 5 bases and 6 bases respectively, with 17 bases between them. Germline V gene data show CDR1 as SGHTA and CDR2 as FQGNSA. As DNA, the CDR3 is TGTGCCAGCAGCACCTCGCTGGGGCTCAGAAACATTCAGTACTTC. Translation: CASSTSLGLRNIQYF.

This clonotype was counted ten times or more. The genes are TRBV7-8 and TRBJ2-5, with TRBD2 identical over 7 bases. The CDR3 length is 16 residues. Germline-derived CDR1 and CDR2 are SGHVS and FQNEAQ. V was clipped by 2 bases and J by 5 bases; unmatched bases: 11. The CDR3 protein is CASSLLAGVGFETQYF. The CDR3 nucleotides read TGTGCCAGCAGCTTATTGGCGGGAGTAGGGTTTGAGACCCAGTACTTC.

J is TRBJ2-7 and V is TRBV4-1; TRBD2 might be the D (6 bases). V shed 1 base and J shed 5 bases, with 9 bases lying between them. Germline CDR1 MGHRA, CDR2 YSYEKL. The CDR3 contains 13 residues. DNA for the CDR3: TGCGCCAGCAGCCAAGGATGGAGGGACGAGCAGTACTTC. Its protein product is CASSQGWRDEQYF.

The V and J genes are TRBV11-2 and TRBJ2-1; 7 bases match TRBD2. The CDR3 runs to 19 residues. V was clipped by 4 bases and J by 7 bases; unmatched bases: 22. Per the germline V gene, CDR1 is SGHAT and CDR2 is FQNNGV. The CDR3 spells CASSSYLLWGGSNRNEQFF. The CDR3 coding sequence is TGTGCCAGCAGCTCCTACCTTCTCTGGGGCGGGAGCAACAGGAATGAGCAGTTCTTC.

This clonotype was counted many times. This chain connects TRBV7-2 to TRBJ2-2; D could derive from TRBD1 or TRBD2 (6 bases each). This CDR3 is 13 amino acids long. Germline CDR1 and CDR2: SGHTA and FQGNSA. V was shortened by 1 base and J by 9 bases, with 9 bases between the two germline ends. The CDR3 sequence: CASSLVGGWELFF. The DNA of the CDR3 is TGTGCCAGCAGCTTAGTCGGGGGCTGGGAGCTGTTTTTT.

The V gene is TRBV6-2 or TRBV6-3, the J gene TRBJ2-7, with TRBD1 as a possible D gene (6 bases). The V and J ends lost 0 bases and 0 bases respectively, with 12 bases between them. This CDR3 region has 16 residues. The germline V gene has CDR1 MNHEY and CDR2 SVGEGT. The CDR3 is CASSYSRQESSYEQYF. The CDR3 DNA reads as TGTGCCAGCAGTTACTCGAGACAGGAGAGCTCCTACGAGCAGTACTTC.

J is TRBJ1-6 and V is TRBV6-4; 9 nucleotides align to TRBD1. CDR3 length: 19 amino acids. V trimming: 5 bases; J trimming: 7 bases; junction bases outside the gene matches: 18. Germline CDR1 and CDR2: MRHNA and SNTAGT. DNA of the CDR3: TGTGCCAGCAGTCCGTGGCGTACGGTGGGACAGGGTAACAATTCACCCCTCCACTTT. Its protein product is CASSPWRTVGQGNNSPLHF.

This clonotype was seen at least ten times. The DNA of the CDR3 is TGCGCCAGCAGCCACCCTTCCGAGGGCCCAGGCAACGAGCAGTACTTC. The encoded protein is CASSHPSEGPGNEQYF. The chain links TRBV4-1 to TRBJ2-7; weak D call: TRBD2 (5 bases). The CDR3 is made up of 16 amino acids. Trimming shortened V by 3 bases and J by 5 bases, and 20 bases separated the two germline ends. From germline, CDR1 is MGHRA and CDR2 YSYEKL.

In its sample, this clonotype was seen many times. This sequence joins TRBV10-3 and TRBJ1-5, with D hard to call. CDR3 size: 14 residues. Germline V gene lookup returns CDR1 ENHRY and CDR2 SYGVKD. The germline V and J ends were trimmed by 0 bases and 0 bases, with 3 bases remaining between them. The CDR3 loop is CAISESDSNQPQHF. CDR3 sequence (DNA): TGTGCCATCAGTGAGTCGGATAGCAATCAGCCCCAGCATTTT.

This clonotype has just a few counts. The V and J genes are TRBV18 and TRBJ2-7, with a possible D match to TRBD2 (6 bases). The ends were cut back, 2 bases at V and 3 bases at J, with 11 bases in the middle. The CDR3 consists of 14 residues. Germline V gives CDR1 KGHSH, CDR2 LQKENI. CDR3 in DNA: TGTGCCAGCTCACCATCCGGGACTTTCTACGAGCAGTACTTC. It is translated as CASSPSGTFYEQYF. Together with reference TRBV18 and TRBJ2-7, the CDR3 gives the full variable domain: NAGVMQNPRHLVRRRGQEARLRCSPMKGHSHVYWYRQLPEEGLKFMVYLQKENIIDESGMPKERFSAEFPKEGPSILRIQQVVRGDSAAYFCASSPSGTFYEQYFGPGTRLTVT.

Only a few counts were recorded for this clonotype. The rearrangement links TRBV12-3 or TRBV12-4 to TRBJ1-1; TRBD1 matches 11 bases. The CDR3 sequence is 15 residues long. V lost 6 bases and J lost 3; bases outside the gene matches: 6. The CDR3 loop is CASREWGQGDTEAFF. CDR3 nucleotide sequence: TGTGCCAGCAGGGAATGGGGACAGGGGGACACTGAAGCTTTCTTT.

The chain carries TRBV7-9 and TRBJ2-5; D may correspond to TRBD1 or TRBD2 (5 bases each). This CDR3 is 16 amino acids long. Trimming took off 5 bases at V and 5 bases at J, with 21 bases between the two ends. Per germline, CDR1 SEHNR and CDR2 FQNEAQ (reference sequence). DNA of the CDR3: TGTGCCAGCAGCCTAAGAGGGACCAATAGTGGGGAGACCCAGTACTTC. Protein sequence: CASSLRGTNSGETQYF.

This clonotype has only a few counts. Compared with germline, one end of the junction differs, possibly owing to a read error. The chain combines TRBV20-1 with TRBJ2-7; the match to TRBD2 covers 14 bases. This CDR3 has 17 residues. Germline CDR1 reads DFQATT; CDR2 reads SNEGSKA (reference sequence). In DNA form, the CDR3 reads TGCTGTGCTAGAGAATACGGGGGACTAGCGGGAGCCTACGAGCAGTACTTC. This sequence encodes CCAREYGGLAGAYEQYF.

This clonotype was counted between two and nine times. The V gene is TRBV12-3 or TRBV12-4, the J gene TRBJ2-7, with 9 bases identical to TRBD1. CDR3 length: 15 amino acids. With V trimmed by 5 bases and J by 2 bases, 7 bases remained unmatched. CDR3 nucleotide sequence: TGTGCCAGCAGTCCCGGACAGGGGTCAGCCTACGAGCAGTACTTC. Its translation: CASSPGQGSAYEQYF.